This T cell receptor (beta chain) was retrieved from a study of blood T cell repertoires in COVID-19. Study-wide context: Acute and convalescent COVID-19 samples came from the United States, Italy and Spain.

Generated by immunoSEQ multiplex PCR, the TCRdb table keeps only in-frame clones and is missing some. This sample has around 130,000 clones, with roughly 90% found just once. CDR3 size: 16 residues. CDR1 and CDR2 from the germline V gene are SEHNR and FQNEAQ (reference sequence). V dropped 6 bases and J dropped 0; count of bases not matched to a gene: 4. This clonotype originated in a man aged 50 or older with active COVID-19. The chain is built from TRBV7-9 and TRBJ2-1; 11 bases are shared with TRBD2. Sample: peripheral blood. In DNA, the CDR3 is TGTGCCAGCAGATCAACTAGCGGGGGCTCCTACAATGAGCAGTTCTTC. Protein: CASRSTSGGSYNEQFF.